This T cell receptor beta chain comes out of a study of blood T cell repertoires in COVID-19. Germline V gene data show CDR1 as SNHLY and CDR2 as FYNNEI. V was pared by 6 bases and J by 1 base, with 9 bases between. This CDR3 is built from 13 residues. Authors' methods: Nucleated cell number was recorded as an estimate derived from reference gene primer amplification. TCRdb's copy holds only in-frame clones and misses some; the assay was immunoSEQ multiplex PCR. V, J and clone size were drawn from that table, and D and trimming were deduced from the DNA. The sample holds roughly 100,000 clones, about 90% seen once.

The origin of this receptor is a human donor with active COVID-19. The donor label of this sample is uncertain. The genes are TRBV2 and TRBJ1-1, with a possible D match to TRBD1 (5 bases). The sequenced sample consisted of peripheral blood. CDR3 region: CASSLGQNTEAFF. CDR3 in DNA: TGTGCCAGCAGCCTGGGGCAGAACACTGAAGCTTTCTTT.